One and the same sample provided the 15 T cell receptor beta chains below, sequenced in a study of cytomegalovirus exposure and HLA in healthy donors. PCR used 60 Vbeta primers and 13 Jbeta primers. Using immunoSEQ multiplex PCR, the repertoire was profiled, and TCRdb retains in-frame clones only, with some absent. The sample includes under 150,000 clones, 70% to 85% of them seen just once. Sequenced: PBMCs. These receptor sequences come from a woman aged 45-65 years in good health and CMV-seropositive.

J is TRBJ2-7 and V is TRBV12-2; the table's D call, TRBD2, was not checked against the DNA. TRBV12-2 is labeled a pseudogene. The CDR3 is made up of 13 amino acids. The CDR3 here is CASRLGLAYEQYF. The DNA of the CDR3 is TGTGCAAGTCGCCTCGGACTAGCGTACGAGCAGTACTTC.

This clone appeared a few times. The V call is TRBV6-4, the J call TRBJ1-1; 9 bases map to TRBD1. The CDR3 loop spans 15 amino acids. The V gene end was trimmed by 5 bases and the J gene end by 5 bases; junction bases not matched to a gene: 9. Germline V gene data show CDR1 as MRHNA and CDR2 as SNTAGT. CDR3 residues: CASSPRGTGRTEAFF. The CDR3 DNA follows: TGTGCCAGCAGTCCCCGCGGGACAGGGCGTACTGAAGCTTTCTTT.

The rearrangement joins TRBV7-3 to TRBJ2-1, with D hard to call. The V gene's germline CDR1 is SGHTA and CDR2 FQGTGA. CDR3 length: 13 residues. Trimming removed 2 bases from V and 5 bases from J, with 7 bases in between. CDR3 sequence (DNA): TGTGCCAGCAGCTTAGGCAGAAACAATGAGCAGTTCTTC. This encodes CASSLGRNNEQFF.

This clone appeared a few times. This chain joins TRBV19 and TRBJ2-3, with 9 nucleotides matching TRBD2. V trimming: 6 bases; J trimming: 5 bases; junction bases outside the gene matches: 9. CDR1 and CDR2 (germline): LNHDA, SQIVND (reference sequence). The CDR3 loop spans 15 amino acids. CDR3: CASRRGAGGIDTQYF. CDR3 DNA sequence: TGTGCCAGTAGACGGGGAGCGGGGGGTATAGATACGCAGTATTTT.

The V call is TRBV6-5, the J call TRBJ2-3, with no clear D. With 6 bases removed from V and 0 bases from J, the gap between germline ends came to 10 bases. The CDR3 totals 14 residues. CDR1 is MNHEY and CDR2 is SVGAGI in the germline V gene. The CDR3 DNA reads TGTGCCAGCAGCCGAGGCCTGAGCACAGATACGCAGTATTTT. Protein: CASSRGLSTDTQYF.

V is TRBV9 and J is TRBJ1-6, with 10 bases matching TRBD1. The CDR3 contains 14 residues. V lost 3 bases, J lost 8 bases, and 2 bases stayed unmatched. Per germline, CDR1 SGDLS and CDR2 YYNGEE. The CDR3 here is CASSDGTGDSPLHF. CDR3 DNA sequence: TGTGCCAGCAGCGACGGGACAGGGGATTCACCCCTCCACTTT.

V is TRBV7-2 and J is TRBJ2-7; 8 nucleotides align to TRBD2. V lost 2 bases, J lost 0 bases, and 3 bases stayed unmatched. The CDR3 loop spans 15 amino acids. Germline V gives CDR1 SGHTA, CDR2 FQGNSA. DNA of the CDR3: TGTGCCAGCAGCTTACTAGCGGGCAACTCCTACGAGCAGTACTTC. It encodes CASSLLAGNSYEQYF.

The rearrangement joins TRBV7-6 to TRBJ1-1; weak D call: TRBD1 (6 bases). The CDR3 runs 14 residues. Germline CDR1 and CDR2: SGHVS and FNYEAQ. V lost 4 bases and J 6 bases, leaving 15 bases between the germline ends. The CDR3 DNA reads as TGTGCCAGCAGCTCCGCCCTACAGGGAGCTGAAGCTTTCTTT. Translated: CASSSALQGAEAFF.

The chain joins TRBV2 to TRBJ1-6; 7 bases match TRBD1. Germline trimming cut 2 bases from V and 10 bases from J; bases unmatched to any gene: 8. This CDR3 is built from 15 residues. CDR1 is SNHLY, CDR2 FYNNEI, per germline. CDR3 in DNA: TGTGCCAGCAGTGAATCGAACAGGGGTTCCTCACCCCTCCACTTT. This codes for CASSESNRGSSPLHF.

In DNA, the CDR3 is TGCGCCAGCAGCTTGCAACAGGGGCGGGACACCGGGGAGCTGTTTTTT. Translated, it gives CASSLQQGRDTGELFF. This chain links TRBV5-1 with TRBJ2-2; 7 nucleotides match TRBD1. The CDR3 is made up of 16 amino acids. Per the germline V gene, CDR1 is SGHRS and CDR2 is YFSETQ. After removal of 1 base from V and 3 bases from J, the junction contained 6 bases not matched to a gene.

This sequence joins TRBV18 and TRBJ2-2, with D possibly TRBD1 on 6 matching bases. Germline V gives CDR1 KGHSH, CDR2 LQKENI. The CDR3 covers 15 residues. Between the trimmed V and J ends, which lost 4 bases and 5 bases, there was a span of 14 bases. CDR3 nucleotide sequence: TGTGCCAGCTCACAAACTACAGGGCGTACCGGGGAGCTGTTTTTT. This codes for CASSQTTGRTGELFF. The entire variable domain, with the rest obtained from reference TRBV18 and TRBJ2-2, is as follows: NAGVMQNPRHLVRRRGQEARLRCSPMKGHSHVYWYRQLPEEGLKFMVYLQKENIIDESGMPKERFSAEFPKEGPSILRIQQVVRGDSAAYFCASSQTTGRTGELFFGEGSRLTVL.

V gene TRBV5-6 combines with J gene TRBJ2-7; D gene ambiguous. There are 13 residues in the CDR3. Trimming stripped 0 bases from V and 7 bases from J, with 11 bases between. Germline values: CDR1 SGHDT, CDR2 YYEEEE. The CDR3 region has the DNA TGTGCCAGCAGCTTGGGAAAGCCGTCGGAGCAGTACTTC. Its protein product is CASSLGKPSEQYF.

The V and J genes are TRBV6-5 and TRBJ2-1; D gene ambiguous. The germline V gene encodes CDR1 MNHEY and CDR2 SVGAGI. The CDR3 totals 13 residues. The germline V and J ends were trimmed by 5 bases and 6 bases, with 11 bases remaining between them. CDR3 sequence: CASSPESPNEQFF. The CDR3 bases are TGTGCCAGCAGTCCCGAAAGCCCCAATGAGCAGTTCTTC.

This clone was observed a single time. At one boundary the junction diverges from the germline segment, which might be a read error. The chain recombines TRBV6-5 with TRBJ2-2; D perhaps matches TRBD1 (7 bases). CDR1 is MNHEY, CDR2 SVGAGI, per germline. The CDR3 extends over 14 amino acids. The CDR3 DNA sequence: TGTGCCAGCACCCCGGACAGGAACACCGGGGGGCTGTTTTTT. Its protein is CASTPDRNTGGLFF.

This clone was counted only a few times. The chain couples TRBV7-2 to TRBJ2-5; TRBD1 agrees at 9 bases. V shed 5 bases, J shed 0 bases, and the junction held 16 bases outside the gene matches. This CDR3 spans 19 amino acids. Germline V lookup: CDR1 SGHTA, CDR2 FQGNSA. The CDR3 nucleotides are TGTGCCAGCAGCGCCGAGGTCTTCACCGGACAGGGGAACCAAGAGACCCAGTACTTC. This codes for CASSAEVFTGQGNQETQYF.